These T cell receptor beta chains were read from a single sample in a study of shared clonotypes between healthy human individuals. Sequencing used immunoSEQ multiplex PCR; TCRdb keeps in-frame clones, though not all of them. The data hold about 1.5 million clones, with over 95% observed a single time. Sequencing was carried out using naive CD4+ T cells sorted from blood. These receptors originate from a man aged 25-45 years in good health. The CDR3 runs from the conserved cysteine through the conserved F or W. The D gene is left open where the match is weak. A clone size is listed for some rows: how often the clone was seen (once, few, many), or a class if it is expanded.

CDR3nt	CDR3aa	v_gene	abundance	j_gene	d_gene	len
TGCGTCGGGGAGTTGAACAATGAGCAGTTCTTC	CVGELNNEQFF	TRBV20-1	.	TRBJ2-1	.	11
TGTGCCAGCACCCTCCCCGGGACATACGAGCAGTACTTC	CASTLPGTYEQYF	TRBV2	once	TRBJ2-7	.	13
TGTGCCAGCAGCTTAGCTAGCGGGGCGAGCAATGAGCAGTTCTTC	CASSLASGASNEQFF	TRBV7-9	.	TRBJ2-1	TRBD2	15
TGTGCCAGCAGTTACTCTCTCAGCGGACGCACAGATACGCAGTATTTT	CASSYSLSGRTDTQYF	TRBV6-6	.	TRBJ2-3	.	16
TGTGCCAGCTCACGGGGCCAATCGACCCAGTACTTC	CASSRGQSTQYF	TRBV18	.	TRBJ2-5	.	12
TGCGCCAGCAGCTCGGGACAGGGGGCAAACTATGGCTACACCTTC	CASSSGQGANYGYTF	TRBV5-1	once	TRBJ1-2	TRBD1	15
TGTGCCAGCTCGACGACCCCAGGGCCCGAGCAGTACTTC	CASSTTPGPEQYF	TRBV18	.	TRBJ2-7	.	13
TGTGCCAGCAGCCGGGACGGACACAATGAGCAGTTCTTC	CASSRDGHNEQFF	TRBV2	.	TRBJ2-1	.	13
TGTGCCAGCAGCTTTTTAGGGCCCTACTCTGGAAACACCATATATTTT	CASSFLGPYSGNTIYF	TRBV5-4	once	TRBJ1-3	.	16
TGCGCCAGCAGCACCGGGACAAGCTACCAAGAGACCCAGTACTTC	CASSTGTSYQETQYF	TRBV5-1	.	TRBJ2-5	.	15
TGTGCCAGCAGCGGAGGGACCACCGGGGAGCTGTTTTTT	CASSGGTTGELFF	TRBV6-4	.	TRBJ2-2	.	13
TGTGCCAGCAGTTTATCCTTAGGGGTCACCTACGAGCAGTACTTC	CASSLSLGVTYEQYF	TRBV27	.	TRBJ2-7	.	15
TGTGCCAGCACCGACAGGGCCAATCAGCCCCAGCATTTT	CASTDRANQPQHF	TRBV18	.	TRBJ1-5	TRBD1	13
TGTGCCAGCAGCTTAGAGTTCGCTAGCGGGAGGGGAGGCCCCTACGAGCAGTACTTC	CASSLEFASGRGGPYEQYF	TRBV7-6	.	TRBJ2-7	TRBD2	19
TGTGCCAGCAAAATAGCGGGAGTGGGAAACGAGCAGTACTTC	CASKIAGVGNEQYF	TRBV6-5	.	TRBJ2-7	TRBD2	14
TGCGCCAGCAGCCAAGCCCCGGGACAGATCAACGAGCAGTACTTC	CASSQAPGQINEQYF	TRBV4-1	.	TRBJ2-7	TRBD1	15
TGTGCCAGCAGCCAAGACGTTGGTTCAATCGGCGGGAGGCCCGGGGACGAGCAGTACTTC	CASSQDVGSIGGRPGDEQYF	TRBV4-2	.	TRBJ2-7	TRBD2	20
TGTGCCAGCCTTTTAGCCCCCCGGGGGACTAATGAAAAACTGTTTTTT	CASLLAPRGTNEKLFF	TRBV28	.	TRBJ1-4	.	16
TGTGCCAGCAGTCTAGGGGACACAGATACGCAGTATTTT	CASSLGDTDTQYF	TRBV6-6	.	TRBJ2-3	.	13
TGTGCCAGCAGAGCGACAGGGAGGGTAGCTTTCTTT	CASRATGRVAFF	TRBV28	.	TRBJ1-1	TRBD1	12
TGCGCCAGCAGCCAAGAGAGGTGGCAGGGGGTAGAGACCCAGTACTTC	CASSQERWQGVETQYF	TRBV4-1	.	TRBJ2-5	TRBD1	16
TGTGCCAGCAGCTTAGGGCGAGGGGTCGGGCAGCCCCAGCATTTT	CASSLGRGVGQPQHF	TRBV7-8	.	TRBJ1-5	.	15
TGTGCCAGCAGCTTTGCGGTCAGTGAGACCCAGTACTTC	CASSFAVSETQYF	TRBV11-2	.	TRBJ2-5	.	13
TGTGCCAGCACAAGGACGACAGGCCGTAGCAATCAGCCCCAGCATTTT	CASTRTTGRSNQPQHF	TRBV27	.	TRBJ1-5	.	16
TGTGCCAGTAGTATGGGGATCAAGCAGCGGCCATACAATGAGCAGTTCTTC	CASSMGIKQRPYNEQFF	TRBV19	.	TRBJ2-1	.	17
TGCAGTGCTGGGCGAGGGAATGAGCAGTTCTTC	CSAGRGNEQFF	TRBV20-1	.	TRBJ2-1	.	11
TGTGCCAGTAGTATGAAGGGCCTTGTCGTAGGGCAGTTCTTC	CASSMKGLVVGQFF	TRBV19	.	TRBJ2-1	.	14
TGTGCCAGTAGTGTCAGGAGTTTCCAAGAGACCCAGTACTTC	CASSVRSFQETQYF	TRBV19	.	TRBJ2-5	.	14
TGTGCCAGCAGTCACCGCCACGTCCCAGAGACCCAGTACTTC	CASSHRHVPETQYF	TRBV28	.	TRBJ2-5	.	14
TGCAGCGTTGTCCCCATCCGGGACATCCCTGGAAACACCATATATTTT	CSVVPIRDIPGNTIYF	TRBV29-1	.	TRBJ1-3	.	16
TGTGCCAGCAGTTTAGGGCAGGGGACTGAAAAACTGTTTTTT	CASSLGQGTEKLFF	TRBV28	once	TRBJ1-4	.	14
TGTGCCAGCAGCGGGACTAGCGGGAGTGTAAGGGAGACCCAGTACTTC	CASSGTSGSVRETQYF	TRBV9	.	TRBJ2-5	TRBD2	16
TGCGCCAGTACCCCGGATCCCTACGAGCAGTACTTC	CASTPDPYEQYF	TRBV10-1	once	TRBJ2-7	.	12
TGCGCCAGCAGCCGGGGACCTATCCAAGAGACCCAGTACTTC	CASSRGPIQETQYF	TRBV4-1	.	TRBJ2-5	.	14
TGTGCCAGCAGCTTAGTGAGGGGAAACATACAAGAGACCCAGTACTTC	CASSLVRGNIQETQYF	TRBV7-6	.	TRBJ2-5	.	16
TGTGCCAGCTCACGGACAGGGGATTTAGAATACAATGAGCAGTTCTTC	CASSRTGDLEYNEQFF	TRBV18	.	TRBJ2-1	TRBD1	16
TGTGCCAGCAGTGGAGACAGGGACGAGCAGTACTTC	CASSGDRDEQYF	TRBV2	.	TRBJ2-7	TRBD1	12
TGCGCCAGCAGCCCGTCAAGGGCTCAAGAGACCCAGTACTTC	CASSPSRAQETQYF	TRBV5-1	.	TRBJ2-5	.	14
TGTGCCAGCAGGGCCTCTACTAGGAATCTGCGGTACGAGCAGTACTTC	CASRASTRNLRYEQYF	TRBV6-8	.	TRBJ2-7	.	16
TGTGCCAGCAGCTTACCAGAGAACACCGGGGAGCTGTTTTTT	CASSLPENTGELFF	TRBV11-2	.	TRBJ2-2	.	14
TGTGCCAGCAAGATGACGAACACCGGGGAGCTGTTTTTT	CASKMTNTGELFF	TRBV2	.	TRBJ2-2	.	13
TGTGCCAGCAGCTTAGCCCTAGCGGGAGGGCCCAATGAGCAGTTCTTC	CASSLALAGGPNEQFF	TRBV7-8	.	TRBJ2-1	TRBD2	16
TGTGCCAGCAGACTCGATGAGATGGGGGGCTACACCTTC	CASRLDEMGGYTF	TRBV28	.	TRBJ1-2	.	13
TGTGCCAGCTCACCAGCCCGGGACTACGGCTACGAGCAGTACTTC	CASSPARDYGYEQYF	TRBV18	once	TRBJ2-7	TRBD2	15
TGTGCCAGCAGCTTAGTTAAGACCTACGAGCAGTACTTC	CASSLVKTYEQYF	TRBV7-2	.	TRBJ2-7	.	13
TGTGCCAGCAGCTTAGGATTAGGCTCGCATGAGCAGTTCTTC	CASSLGLGSHEQFF	TRBV7-9	.	TRBJ2-1	.	14
TGTGCCAGCAGCACCTCGGGCTCCTACAATGAGCAGTTCTTC	CASSTSGSYNEQFF	TRBV9	.	TRBJ2-1	.	14
TGTGCCATCAGTGAGGCGGCTAGCGGGAGGGCCCAAAACATTCAGTACTTC	CAISEAASGRAQNIQYF	TRBV10-3	once	TRBJ2-4	TRBD2	17